This T cell receptor beta chain was retrieved from a study of T-cell reconstitution after alpha-beta-depleted transplantation in children. The authors prepared the TCRbeta library with unique molecular identifiers. TCRdb fed the PCR reads into MiXCR, producing one record per CDR3 protein. The table lists about 510,000 distinct CDR3 sequences, about 10% of them singletons. A few counts support this clonotype. This TCR derives from a female patient aged 2 to 10 who had a stem cell transplant for aplastic anemia, so the T cells may come from the graft donor. This material consisted of PBMCs, mostly from graft donor cells, taken 180 days after TCRalphabeta/CD19-depleted stem cell transplant.

CDR3 in DNA: TGTGCCAGCAGTTTTCTGCGGGAGGCCGGGGAGCTGTTTTTT. Amino acids: CASSFLREAGELFF. The chain joins TRBV12-3 or TRBV12-4 to TRBJ2-2; 8 positions match TRBD2. The trim removed 3 bases at V and 6 bases at J, leaving 3 bases unmatched. The CDR3 is 14 residues long.